The present T cell receptor beta chain was sequenced within a study of vaccination effects on CD4 cells after COVID-19. Study results and caveats: Convalescent patients were scarce, and early post-infection timepoints were absent.

Comment on this clone: Antigen: not known.

Trimming cost V 2 bases and J 3 bases, with 11 bases left between them. The CDR3 contains 14 residues. Germline lookup yields CDR1 SGDLS and CDR2 YYNGEE. Antigen-specific CD4+ T cell clonotypes were called by their expansion after viral peptide-pool culture in ViraFEST. Following 10 days of culture, CD4+ T cells were isolated. Vaccinated recipients, who were negative for nucleocapsid antibodies, had no history of SARS-CoV-2 infection. Roughly 2.1 million PBMC were seeded per well and grown in the presence of approximately 9.5 IU/ml IL-2 and about 10 ug/ml peptides. TCRdb keeps only in-frame clones here, not all; method: immunoSEQ multiplex PCR. The sample shows roughly 63,000 clones, around three quarters of them seen only once.

The V call is TRBV9, the J call TRBJ1-1; weak D call: TRBD1 (5 bases). Sequencing used CD4+ T cells from PBMCs cultured with HCoV-OC43 spike peptides, obtained before COVID-19 vaccination. Stated subset: HCoV-OC43 spike overlapping peptide pool stimulation. The receptor was derived from a human donor who received a COVID-19 vaccine. The CDR3 is CASSVVGGHTEAFF. In DNA, the CDR3 is TGTGCCAGCAGCGTGGTCGGGGGTCACACTGAAGCTTTCTTT. Variable domain in full (rest from reference TRBV9 and TRBJ1-1): DSGVTQTPKHLITATGQRVTLRCSPRSGDLSVYWYQQSLDQGLQFLIQYYNGEERAKGNILERFSAQQFPDLHSELNLSSLELGDSALYFCASSVVGGHTEAFFGQGTRLTVV.